The rows below give T cell receptor beta chains drawn from one sample of a study of human T cells and chemical hapten exposure. TCRdb reprocessed the 5' RACE reads via MiXCR and lists one record per CDR3 protein. The sample lists 130,000 or so distinct CDR3 sequences, around 4% seen once, with approximately 1.4% in the top ten. Receptor source: a female donor in good health. Both conserved end residues are part of each CDR3. Each record gives: D gene, V gene, CDR3 protein. A D gene is named only where the DNA matches it firmly.

D gene: TRBD1; V gene: TRBV29-1; CDR3 protein: CSVSPGTGNQPQHF
D gene: .; V gene: TRBV6-1; CDR3 protein: CASSYRGGGVYNEQFF
D gene: .; V gene: TRBV20-1; CDR3 protein: CSAIISDTQYF
D gene: .; V gene: TRBV7-9; CDR3 protein: CASSCRYEQYF
D gene: .; V gene: TRBV12-3/TRBV12-4; CDR3 protein: CASSLLVQYF
D gene: .; V gene: TRBV5-1; CDR3 protein: CASSLSGEEEKYF
D gene: TRBD1; V gene: TRBV6-2/TRBV6-3; CDR3 protein: CASIGTGGLNQPQHF
D gene: .; V gene: TRBV10-3; CDR3 protein: CAISPTAIDQPQHF
D gene: .; V gene: TRBV6-5; CDR3 protein: CASSYSSIGGTEAFF
D gene: .; V gene: TRBV7-8; CDR3 protein: CASSLDVRRGQGTEAFF
D gene: TRBD2; V gene: TRBV4-2; CDR3 protein: CASSQDGVAGGWSTDTQYF
D gene: .; V gene: TRBV29-1; CDR3 protein: CSGVVHPKIPEAFF